One sample yielded the 23 T cell receptor beta chains listed below, sequenced in a study of cytomegalovirus exposure and HLA in healthy donors. The PCR contained 60 Vbeta and 13 Jbeta primers. TCRdb keeps only in-frame clones here, not all; method: immunoSEQ multiplex PCR. The sample has 150,000 to 200,000 clones, about 81% seen once. The sample consisted of PBMCs. Receptor source: a girl aged 2-10 years in good health and CMV-seropositive.

The chain joins TRBV2 to TRBJ2-7, with 7 bases aligning to TRBD1. This CDR3 contains 13 residues. V gave up 10 bases and J gave up 5 bases; unmatched junction bases: 11. Germline V gene data show CDR1 as SNHLY and CDR2 as FYNNEI. In DNA, the CDR3 is TGTGCCACCTCCCGGGACAGCATCAACGAGCAGTACTTC. This encodes CATSRDSINEQYF.

The J gene is TRBJ2-5, the V gene TRBV5-1; D unresolved. The CDR3 totals 14 residues. CDR1 is SGHRS, CDR2 YFSETQ, per germline. V lost 0 bases and J lost 3, with 9 bases in between. The CDR3 bases are TGCGCCAGCAGCTTGGCCACCGCGAAAGAGACCCAGTACTTC. Protein sequence: CASSLATAKETQYF.

The gene calls are TRBV30 and TRBJ2-3; 11 positions agree with TRBD1. Germline V gene lookup returns CDR1 GTSNPN and CDR2 SVGIG (reference sequence). This CDR3 has 15 amino acids. The ends lost 0 bases at V and 6 bases at J; junction bases unmatched: 5. CDR3 DNA sequence: TGTGCCTGGAGTGTACCTGGGACAGGGGGGGATACGCAGTATTTT. Amino acid sequence: CAWSVPGTGGDTQYF.

With respect to this clone: The junction differs from germline at one of its ends, possibly a read error. Different DNA sequences within this sample yield the same CDR3. The chain is built from TRBV7-3 and TRBJ1-1, with a weak D call TRBD1 (6 bases). The CDR3 runs to 13 residues. Germline V gene lookup returns CDR1 SGHTA and CDR2 FQGTGA. This CDR3 reads CASSRTVNTEAFF. The CDR3 nucleotides read TGCGCCAGCAGCCGGACAGTAAACACTGAAGCTTTCTTT.

This clone was picked up a small number of times. The V call is TRBV30, the J call TRBJ1-1, with TRBD1 matching over 7 bases. CDR1 GTSNPN and CDR2 SVGIG come from the germline V gene (reference sequence). CDR3 length: 13 residues. V was clipped by 1 base and J by 3 bases; unmatched bases: 2. The CDR3 nucleotides read TGTGCCTGGAGTGAAACAGGGGACACTGAAGCTTTCTTT. Translated: CAWSETGDTEAFF.

The chain couples TRBV30 to TRBJ1-5; no clear D gene. Trimming took 5 bases from V and 2 from J, leaving 13 bases between them. This CDR3 region has 14 residues. Germline lookup yields CDR1 GTSNPN and CDR2 SVGIG (reference sequence). The CDR3 region is CAWGLGGRNQPQHF. The CDR3 nucleotides are TGTGCCTGGGGTCTAGGAGGCCGCAATCAGCCCCAGCATTTT.

The chain carries TRBV5-1 and TRBJ2-7; 8 bases agree with TRBD2. Per the germline V gene, CDR1 is SGHRS and CDR2 is YFSETQ. This CDR3 is 16 amino acids long. Trimming at V came to 2 bases and at J to 6 bases, leaving 13 bases not matched to a gene. CDR3 DNA sequence: TGCGCCAGCAGCTTACTCTTAGCGGGACCCGGAGGCGAGCAGTACTTC. Protein sequence: CASSLLLAGPGGEQYF. Complete variable domain (other parts from reference TRBV5-1 and TRBJ2-7): KAGVTQTPRYLIKTRGQQVTLSCSPISGHRSVSWYQQTPGQGLQFLFEYFSETQRNKGNFPGRFSGRQFSNSRSEMNVSTLELGDSALYLCASSLLLAGPGGEQYFGPGTRLTVT.

This clone appeared a single time. The chain carries TRBV5-4 and TRBJ2-7; 11 bases map to TRBD2. The CDR3 is made up of 15 amino acids. Germline V gives CDR1 SGHNT, CDR2 YYREEE (reference sequence). Losses at the gene ends were 3 bases for V and 3 bases for J; bases not matched to a gene: 5. The CDR3 is CASSSGLAGIYEQYF. CDR3 in DNA: TGTGCCAGCAGCTCTGGACTAGCGGGTATCTACGAGCAGTACTTC.

The rearrangement uses TRBV5-4 and TRBJ2-1; 8 bases fit TRBD2. Germline-derived CDR1 and CDR2 are SGHNT and YYREEE (reference sequence). CDR3 length: 15 residues. J lost 7 bases, V lost 4 bases, and 10 bases had no gene match. CDR3 protein: CASSEAGAGMNEQFF. Here the CDR3 DNA reads TGTGCCAGCAGCGAAGCGGGAGCGGGTATGAATGAGCAGTTCTTC.

The gene calls are TRBV10-2 and TRBJ2-7; 8 bases align to TRBD1. The V and J ends lost 6 bases and 5 bases, in that order; junction bases with no gene match: 12. The CDR3 is 15 amino acids. CDR1 and CDR2 from the germline V gene are WSHSY and SAAADI. The CDR3 loop reads CASRPLDRGNDEQYF. CDR3 DNA sequence: TGCGCCAGCAGACCCCTCGACAGGGGAAATGACGAGCAGTACTTC.

This clone was recorded only once. The gene calls are TRBV7-9 and TRBJ2-5; 7 bases agree with TRBD1. The CDR3 sequence is 15 residues long. Germline loops: CDR1 SEHNR, CDR2 FQNEAQ (reference sequence). The V gene end was trimmed by 4 bases and the J gene end by 1 base; junction bases not matched to a gene: 6. CDR3 in amino acids: CASSWNNRGQETQYF. The CDR3 DNA is TGTGCCAGCAGCTGGAATAACAGGGGCCAAGAGACCCAGTACTTC.

The CDR3: CASSPPAGGNTIYF. The CDR3 DNA is TGTGCCAGCAGTCCCCCCGCGGGTGGAAACACCATATATTTT. The chain uses TRBV28 and TRBJ1-3; D unresolved. Trimming removed 5 bases from V and 3 bases from J, with 11 bases in between. From germline, CDR1 is MDHEN and CDR2 SYDVKM. The CDR3 length is 14 residues.

This clone was seen a single time. V gene TRBV2 combines with J gene TRBJ2-7, with TRBD1 as a possible D gene (6 bases). The CDR3 covers 14 residues. Looked up from germline, CDR1 is SNHLY and CDR2 is FYNNEI. V lost 11 bases and J lost 0, with 17 bases in between. The CDR3 loop is CAGLRTGSSYEQYF. CDR3 coding DNA: TGTGCCGGCCTACGTACAGGGAGCTCCTACGAGCAGTACTTC.

This chain connects TRBV27 to TRBJ1-5; the match to TRBD1 covers 7 bases. This CDR3 has 13 amino acids. CDR1 is MNHEY, CDR2 SMNVEV, per germline (reference sequence). J was trimmed by 7 bases and V by 3 bases; bases with no gene match: 3. The CDR3 spells CASSFDRAQPQHF. CDR3 sequence (DNA): TGTGCCAGCAGTTTTGACAGGGCCCAGCCCCAGCATTTT.

The chain recombines TRBV19 with TRBJ1-5; D unresolved. The V and J ends lost 3 bases and 5 bases respectively, with 8 bases between them. The CDR3 spans 13 residues. Germline CDR1 and CDR2: LNHDA and SQIVND (reference sequence). The chain's CDR3 is CASSIAADQPQHF. The CDR3 nucleotides are TGTGCCAGTAGTATTGCGGCGGATCAGCCCCAGCATTTT.

This chain connects TRBV6-1 to TRBJ1-5; the D is unclear. CDR3 length equals 15 residues. Germline CDR1 and CDR2: MNHNS and SASEGT. The V and J ends lost 2 bases and 4 bases respectively, with 12 bases between them. CDR3 region: CASSEMGDVNQPQHF. CDR3 bases: TGTGCCAGCAGTGAAATGGGAGACGTGAATCAGCCCCAGCATTTT.

This chain uses TRBV29-1 with TRBJ2-5, with 7 positions matching TRBD1. The V gene end was trimmed by 7 bases and the J gene end by 3 bases; junction bases not matched to a gene: 8. The germline CDR1 and CDR2 sequences are SQVTM and ANQGSEA. There are 13 residues in the CDR3. The CDR3 here is CSANRDSKETQYF. As DNA, the CDR3 is TGCAGCGCCAACCGGGACAGTAAAGAGACCCAGTACTTC.

This chain links TRBV2 with TRBJ2-7, with 8 bases identical to TRBD2. This CDR3 is 14 amino acids long. Germline CDR1 reads SNHLY; CDR2 reads FYNNEI. J lost 4 bases, V lost 10 bases, and 12 bases had no gene match. Written as DNA, the CDR3 is TGTGCCACCTGCCTCACAGCGGGAGTGTACGAGCAGTACTTC. This gives the protein CATCLTAGVYEQYF.

This chain links TRBV7-8 with TRBJ1-5, with 7 nucleotides matching TRBD1. Trimming at V came to 4 bases and at J to 0 bases, leaving 0 bases not matched to a gene. Germline lookup yields CDR1 SGHVS and CDR2 FQNEAQ. The CDR3 is made up of 14 amino acids. This CDR3 reads CASSSGGSNQPQHF. The CDR3 bases are TGTGCCAGCAGCTCAGGGGGTAGCAATCAGCCCCAGCATTTT. The variable domain in full, with the rest retrieved from reference TRBV7-8 and TRBJ1-5, is GAGVSQSPRYKVAKRGQDVALRCDPISGHVSLFWYQQALGQGPEFLTYFQNEAQLDKSGLPSDRFFAERPEGSVSTLKIQRTQQEDSAVYLCASSSGGSNQPQHFGDGTRLSIL.

Notes on this clone: Other nucleotide sequences in the sample specify the same CDR3. This chain links TRBV30 with TRBJ1-3; D is undetermined. The CDR3 consists of 15 residues. Germline CDR1 is GTSNPN and CDR2 is SVGIG (reference sequence). V lost 0 bases to trimming and J lost 0 bases, with 9 bases between them. CDR3 amino acids: CAWSVDSSSGNTIYF. DNA for the CDR3: TGTGCCTGGAGTGTAGACTCTAGCTCTGGAAACACCATATATTTT.

This chain uses TRBV6-1 with TRBJ2-6; the D gene is possibly TRBD1 (6 bases). The CDR3 extends over 15 amino acids. Germline loops: CDR1 MNHNS, CDR2 SASEGT. Trimming removed 6 bases from V and 2 bases from J, with 11 bases in between. CDR3 protein: CASRNPGAGANVLTF. The CDR3 DNA reads TGTGCCAGCAGAAACCCAGGGGCTGGGGCCAACGTCCTGACTTTC.

The chain uses TRBV4-1 and TRBJ2-4, with TRBD1 as a possible D gene (5 bases). The V and J ends lost 3 bases and 3 bases respectively, with 6 bases between them. The CDR3 runs to 13 residues. Germline lookup yields CDR1 MGHRA and CDR2 YSYEKL. Here the CDR3 reads CASSQGRKNIQYF. CDR3 DNA sequence: TGCGCCAGCAGCCAGGGGCGCAAAAACATTCAGTACTTC.

The chain recombines TRBV28 with TRBJ2-7; D possibly corresponds to TRBD2 (5 bases). V shed 5 bases and J shed 2 bases, with 28 bases lying between them. This CDR3 is built from 19 residues. In germline, CDR1 is MDHEN, CDR2 SYDVKM. The CDR3 loop reads CASSARVARTLSSTYEQYF. The CDR3, as DNA: TGTGCCAGCAGTGCGAGGGTGGCCAGGACCCTCTCTTCTACCTACGAGCAGTACTTC.